This T cell receptor beta chain was retrieved from a study of CD8 T cells in Susac syndrome. The RNA input was 0.5 to 1 ug, and it was reverse transcribed with random hexamers. Each CDR3 protein is one row after TCRdb ran MiXCR on the immunoSEQ multiplex PCR reads. This table has tens of thousands of distinct CDR3 sequences, approximately 95% appearing once. This CDR3 spans 14 amino acids. The germline V gene has CDR1 DFQATT and CDR2 SNEGSKA (reference sequence). Trimming took 3 bases from V and 3 from J; bases not matched to a gene: 5. Sequences were obtained from CD8+ T cells from PBMCs. This chain uses TRBV20-1 with TRBJ2-7, with 10 bases identical to TRBD2. The clonotype was recovered from a human donor with Susac syndrome. CDR3 sequence (DNA): TGCAGTGCTAGCCCCCCTAGCGGGAGCTACGAGCAGTACTTC. This sequence encodes CSASPPSGSYEQYF.